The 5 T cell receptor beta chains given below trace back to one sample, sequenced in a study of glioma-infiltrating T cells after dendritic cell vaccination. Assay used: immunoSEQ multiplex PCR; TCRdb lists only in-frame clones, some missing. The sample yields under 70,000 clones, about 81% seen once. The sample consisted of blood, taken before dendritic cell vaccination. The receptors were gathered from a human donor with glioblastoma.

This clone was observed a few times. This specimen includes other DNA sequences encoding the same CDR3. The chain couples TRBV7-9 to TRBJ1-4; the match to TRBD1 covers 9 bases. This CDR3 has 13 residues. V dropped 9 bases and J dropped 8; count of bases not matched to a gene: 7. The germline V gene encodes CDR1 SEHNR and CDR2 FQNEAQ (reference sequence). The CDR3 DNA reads TGTGCCAGTACCTACACAGGGGGCGAAAAACTGTTTTTT. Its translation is CASTYTGGEKLFF.

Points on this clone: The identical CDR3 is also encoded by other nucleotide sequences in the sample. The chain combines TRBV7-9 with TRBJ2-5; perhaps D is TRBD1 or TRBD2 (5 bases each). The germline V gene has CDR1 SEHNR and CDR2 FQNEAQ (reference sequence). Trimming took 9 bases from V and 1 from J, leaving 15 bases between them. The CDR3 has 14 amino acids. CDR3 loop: CASSDTGVQETQYF. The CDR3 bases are TGTGCCAGTAGCGATACAGGTGTCCAAGAGACCCAGTACTTC.

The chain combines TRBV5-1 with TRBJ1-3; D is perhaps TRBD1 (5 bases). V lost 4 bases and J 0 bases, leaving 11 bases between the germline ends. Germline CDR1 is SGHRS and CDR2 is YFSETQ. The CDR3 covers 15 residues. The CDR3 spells CASSPDTHSGNTIYF. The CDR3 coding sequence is TGCGCCAGCAGCCCGGACACTCACTCTGGAAACACCATATATTTT.

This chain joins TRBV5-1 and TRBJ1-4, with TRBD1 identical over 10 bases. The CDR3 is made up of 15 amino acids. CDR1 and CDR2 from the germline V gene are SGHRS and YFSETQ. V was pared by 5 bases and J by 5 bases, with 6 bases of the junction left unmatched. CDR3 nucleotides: TGCGCCAGCAGAAAAGACAGGGGGCAGAATGAAAAACTGTTTTTT. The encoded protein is CASRKDRGQNEKLFF.

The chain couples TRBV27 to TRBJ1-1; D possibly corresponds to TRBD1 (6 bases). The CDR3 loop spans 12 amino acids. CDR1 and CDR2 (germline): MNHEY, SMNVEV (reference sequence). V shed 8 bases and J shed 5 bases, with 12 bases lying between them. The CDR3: CASSTGRTEAFF. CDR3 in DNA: TGTGCCAGCTCAACAGGGCGGACTGAAGCTTTCTTT.